This passage covers 12 T cell receptor beta chains from one sample sequenced in a study of blood T cell repertoires in COVID-19. The data were produced by immunoSEQ multiplex PCR, yet TCRdb's version contains in-frame clones alone and is incomplete. Counted here are some 270,000 clones, around 90% occurring once; the ten biggest clones make up around 2.3%. The specimen sequenced was peripheral blood. These receptors came from a woman in her fifties or sixties with COVID-19, enrolled during active disease.

The J gene is TRBJ2-1, the V gene TRBV24-1; tentative D call: TRBD1 (5 bases). V lost 9 bases and J lost 8, with 10 bases in between. The CDR3 has 11 residues. The germline gives CDR1 KGHDR, CDR2 SFDVKD. The CDR3 loop is CATGRGHEQFF. The CDR3 nucleotides are TGTGCCACCGGAAGGGGCCATGAGCAGTTCTTC.

The chain joins TRBV5-4 to TRBJ2-7; D is possibly TRBD2 (6 bases). The CDR3 has 17 amino acids. Trimming took off 4 bases at V and 3 bases at J, with 23 bases between the two ends. In germline, CDR1 is SGHNT, CDR2 YYREEE (reference sequence). CDR3 region: CASSLGGVPSGRYEQYF. The CDR3 DNA follows: TGTGCCAGCAGCCTTGGAGGGGTCCCATCGGGGCGCTACGAGCAGTACTTC.

The V gene is TRBV19, the J gene TRBJ1-5; a weak D match, TRBD1 (6 bases). CDR3 size: 16 residues. The V and J ends lost 4 bases and 1 base respectively, with 14 bases between them. Germline CDR1 reads LNHDA; CDR2 reads SQIVND (reference sequence). CDR3 residues: CASSSPGGGSNQPQHF. As DNA, the CDR3 is TGTGCCAGTAGTAGCCCGGGGGGCGGCAGCAATCAGCCCCAGCATTTT.

This chain joins TRBV6-5 and TRBJ1-5; D is uncertain. The CDR3 consists of 14 residues. CDR1 is MNHEY, CDR2 SVGAGI, per germline. The V end was cut by 8 bases, the J end by 2 bases, with 13 bases between. DNA of the CDR3: TGTGCCAGCTCCCGAGCGGTCGGCAATCAGCCCCAGCATTTT. This codes for CASSRAVGNQPQHF.

The chain recombines TRBV10-3 with TRBJ1-6, with 7 positions matching TRBD1. V was pared by 1 base and J by 5 bases, with 8 bases of the junction left unmatched. The V gene's germline CDR1 is ENHRY and CDR2 SYGVKD. The CDR3 consists of 17 residues. CDR3 sequence: CAISEWKWGTDNSPLHF. CDR3 DNA sequence: TGTGCCATCAGTGAGTGGAAGTGGGGGACAGATAATTCACCCCTCCACTTT.

The gene calls are TRBV6-5 and TRBJ2-6; D is perhaps TRBD2 (5 bases). Germline V gene data show CDR1 as MNHEY and CDR2 as SVGAGI. V was clipped by 6 bases and J by 0 bases, with 9 bases between them. CDR3 length: 15 residues. The CDR3 sequence is CASRNGDSGANVLTF. CDR3 nucleotide sequence: TGTGCCAGCAGAAACGGGGACTCTGGGGCCAACGTCCTGACTTTC.

The chain employs TRBV5-4 and TRBJ2-7, with 7 bases lining up with TRBD1. Trimming took 5 bases from V and 2 from J; bases not matched to a gene: 4. CDR3 size: 13 residues. In germline, CDR1 is SGHNT, CDR2 YYREEE (reference sequence). CDR3 nucleotides: TGTGCCAGCAGTCTACAGGGGACCTACGAGCAGTACTTC. This encodes CASSLQGTYEQYF. Supplemented by reference TRBV5-4 and TRBJ2-7, the full variable domain reads ETGVTQSPTHLIKTRGQQVTLRCSSQSGHNTVSWYQQALGQGPQFIFQYYREEENGRGNFPPRFSGLQFPNYSSELNVNALELDDSALYLCASSLQGTYEQYFGPGTRLTVT.

This sequence joins TRBV23-1 and TRBJ1-4; TRBD1 matches at 9 bases. TRBV23-1 carries the ORF label, with uncertain function. The J segment lost 6 bases and the V segment lost 8 bases, leaving 22 bases of the junction unmatched. The CDR3 length is 19 residues. Written as DNA, the CDR3 is TGCGCCAGCGGTAAGAAGACAGGGGGTGACAGGGGATCCCATGAAAAACTGTTTTTT. It translates to CASGKKTGGDRGSHEKLFF.

The sample holds a few counts of this clone. V is TRBV9 and J is TRBJ2-7; TRBD1 agrees at 10 bases. The CDR3 totals 15 residues. V dropped 4 bases and J dropped 4; count of bases not matched to a gene: 8. Per germline, CDR1 SGDLS and CDR2 YYNGEE. In DNA, the CDR3 is TGTGCCAGCAGCCCTCGACAGGGGGCGGGGTACGAGCAGTACTTC. Its protein is CASSPRQGAGYEQYF. Complete variable domain (other parts from reference TRBV9 and TRBJ2-7): DSGVTQTPKHLITATGQRVTLRCSPRSGDLSVYWYQQSLDQGLQFLIQYYNGEERAKGNILERFSAQQFPDLHSELNLSSLELGDSALYFCASSPRQGAGYEQYFGPGTRLTVT.

The gene calls are TRBV30 and TRBJ1-1; D remains ambiguous. The V end was cut by 0 bases, the J end by 5 bases, with 10 bases between. Germline V lookup: CDR1 GTSNPN, CDR2 SVGIG (reference sequence). The length of the CDR3 is 13 residues. CDR3 amino acids: CAWSVVRGTEAFF. DNA for the CDR3: TGTGCCTGGAGTGTAGTTCGGGGTACTGAAGCTTTCTTT.

As concerns this clone: Distinct nucleotide sequences in the sample also encode this CDR3. The chain couples TRBV12-3 or TRBV12-4 to TRBJ1-2; TRBD1 matches 9 bases. The V gene end was trimmed by 7 bases and the J gene end by 5 bases; junction bases not matched to a gene: 5. The CDR3 covers 13 residues. In DNA, the CDR3 is TGTGCCAGCATCTCGACAGGGGGGTATGGCTACACCTTC. The encoded protein is CASISTGGYGYTF.

This chain uses TRBV25-1 with TRBJ2-3; 7 positions agree with TRBD2. The germline CDR1 and CDR2 sequences are MGHDK and SYGVNS. The CDR3 has 17 residues. The V gene end was trimmed by 1 base and the J gene end by 2 bases; junction bases not matched to a gene: 9. CDR3 sequence reads: CASSELGRGLLTDTQYF. In DNA form, the CDR3 reads TGTGCCAGCAGTGAATTAGGTAGGGGACTACTCACAGATACGCAGTATTTT.